These T cell receptor beta chains were read from a single sample in a study of blood T cell repertoires in COVID-19. The method was immunoSEQ multiplex PCR; TCRdb's version includes in-frame clones alone and lacks a portion of them. The sample records around 310,000 clones, about 88% being singletons. Input material: peripheral blood. Source of these receptors: a woman between 55 and 75 years old with acute or convalescent COVID-19. CDR3s include the opening cysteine and the closing phenylalanine or tryptophan. D genes are given only for firm matches. Clone size is not always given. Where it is, it says once, few, many or a class for expanded clones.

CDR3nt: TGTGCCAGCAGTCCTCGGACTAGCGGGGGGGCCGCAGATACGCAGTATTTT
CDR3aa: CASSPRTSGGAADTQYF
d_gene: TRBD2
abundance: .
j_gene: TRBJ2-3
v_gene: TRBV28
len: 17

CDR3nt: TGTGCCAGCTCCATCATGAACACTGAAGCTTTCTTT
CDR3aa: CASSIMNTEAFF
d_gene: .
abundance: .
j_gene: TRBJ1-1
v_gene: TRBV11-3
len: 12

CDR3nt: TGTGCCAGCAGCTTGGGACGCGGAGGGGCTTACGAGCAGTACTTC
CDR3aa: CASSLGRGGAYEQYF
d_gene: .
abundance: .
j_gene: TRBJ2-7
v_gene: TRBV11-2
len: 15

CDR3nt: TGTGCCACCAGCAGAGATGTCGCCGGGGAGCTGTTTTTT
CDR3aa: CATSRDVAGELFF
d_gene: .
abundance: .
j_gene: TRBJ2-2
v_gene: TRBV15
len: 13

CDR3nt: TGTGCCAGTAGGACAGGGGAGGTTGGCTACACCTTC
CDR3aa: CASRTGEVGYTF
d_gene: TRBD1
abundance: .
j_gene: TRBJ1-2
v_gene: TRBV19
len: 12

CDR3nt: TGTGCCAGCAGTTACCGATCGACAGAACAGAACACTGAAGCTTTCTTT
CDR3aa: CASSYRSTEQNTEAFF
d_gene: .
abundance: .
j_gene: TRBJ1-1
v_gene: TRBV6-5
len: 16

CDR3nt: TGTGCCAGCAGCAACGGGACAGGGGCCTACGAGCAGTACTTC
CDR3aa: CASSNGTGAYEQYF
d_gene: .
abundance: .
j_gene: TRBJ2-7
v_gene: TRBV21-1
len: 14

CDR3nt: TGTGCCAGCTCAGGGGGCGCGGACTATGGCTACACCTTC
CDR3aa: CASSGGADYGYTF
d_gene: .
abundance: .
j_gene: TRBJ1-2
v_gene: TRBV18
len: 13

CDR3nt: TGTGCCATCAGCGGGACAGGGGACATCTATGGCTACACCTTC
CDR3aa: CAISGTGDIYGYTF
d_gene: TRBD1
abundance: .
j_gene: TRBJ1-2
v_gene: TRBV10-3
len: 14

CDR3nt: TGTGCCAGCAGCAAGTTTGGACAAAACACTGAAGCTTTCTTT
CDR3aa: CASSKFGQNTEAFF
d_gene: .
abundance: .
j_gene: TRBJ1-1
v_gene: TRBV4-2
len: 14

CDR3nt: TGTGCCACCAGCAGACCGACAGGGGGCAATCAGCCCCAGCATTTT
CDR3aa: CATSRPTGGNQPQHF
d_gene: TRBD1
abundance: .
j_gene: TRBJ1-5
v_gene: TRBV15
len: 15

CDR3nt: TGTGCCAGCTCCAAAAGGGAGACAGGGAAGCGTAATGGCTACACCTTC
CDR3aa: CASSKRETGKRNGYTF
d_gene: TRBD1
abundance: few
j_gene: TRBJ1-2
v_gene: TRBV5-6
len: 16

CDR3nt: TGTGCCAGCAGCGTAGGAGGAGGGGTGGGTGACGAGCAGTACTTC
CDR3aa: CASSVGGGVGDEQYF
d_gene: .
abundance: .
j_gene: TRBJ2-7
v_gene: TRBV9
len: 15

CDR3nt: TGTGCCAGCAGCCTAGCGGGAGTGCAAAACGAGCAGTACTTC
CDR3aa: CASSLAGVQNEQYF
d_gene: TRBD2
abundance: .
j_gene: TRBJ2-7
v_gene: TRBV7-9
len: 14

CDR3nt: TGCAGCGTTGATAGAGGGGGCGTCACCGGGGAGCTGTTTTTT
CDR3aa: CSVDRGGVTGELFF
d_gene: TRBD1
abundance: once
j_gene: TRBJ2-2
v_gene: TRBV29-1
len: 14

CDR3nt: TGTGCCAGCAGTGAGACGGAGTTTCGGGGCTACACCTTC
CDR3aa: CASSETEFRGYTF
d_gene: .
abundance: .
j_gene: TRBJ1-2
v_gene: TRBV2
len: 13

CDR3nt: TGTGCCAGCAGCCCCCGGACAGGGATTATCACCTACGAGCAGTACTTC
CDR3aa: CASSPRTGIITYEQYF
d_gene: TRBD1
abundance: few
j_gene: TRBJ2-7
v_gene: TRBV9
len: 16

CDR3nt: TGTGCCAGCAGTGACAGGGTTACCGACGAGCAGTACTTC
CDR3aa: CASSDRVTDEQYF
d_gene: TRBD1
abundance: .
j_gene: TRBJ2-7
v_gene: TRBV27
len: 13

CDR3nt: TGTGCCAGCAGCTTAGTCAGCGGGGGCCAAGGGGAGCAGTACTTC
CDR3aa: CASSLVSGGQGEQYF
d_gene: TRBD2
abundance: .
j_gene: TRBJ2-7
v_gene: TRBV11-2
len: 15